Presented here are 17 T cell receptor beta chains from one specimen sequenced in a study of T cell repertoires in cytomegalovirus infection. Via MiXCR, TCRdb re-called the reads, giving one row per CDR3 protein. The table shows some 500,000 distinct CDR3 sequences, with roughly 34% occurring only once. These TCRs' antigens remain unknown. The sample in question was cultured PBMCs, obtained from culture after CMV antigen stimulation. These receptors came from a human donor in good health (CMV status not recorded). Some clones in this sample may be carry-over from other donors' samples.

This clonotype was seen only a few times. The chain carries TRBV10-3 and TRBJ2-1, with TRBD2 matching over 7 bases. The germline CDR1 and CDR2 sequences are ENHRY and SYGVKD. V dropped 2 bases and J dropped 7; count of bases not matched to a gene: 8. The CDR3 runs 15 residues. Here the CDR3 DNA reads TGTGCCATCAGTGAGCGGGGAGGGAGGACAAATGAGCAGTTCTTC. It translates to CAISERGGRTNEQFF.

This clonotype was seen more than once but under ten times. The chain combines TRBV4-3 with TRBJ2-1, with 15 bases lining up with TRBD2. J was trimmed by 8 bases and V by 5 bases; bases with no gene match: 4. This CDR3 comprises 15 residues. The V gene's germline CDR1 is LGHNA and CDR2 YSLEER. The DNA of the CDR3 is TGCGCCAGCAGCGGACTAGCGGGAGGGTGGGATGAGCAGTTCTTC. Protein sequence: CASSGLAGGWDEQFF.

CDR3 amino acids: CASSHPKDRKNTEAFF. The CDR3 DNA sequence: TGTGCCAGCAGCCACCCGAAGGACAGGAAGAACACTGAAGCTTTCTTT. The chain has TRBV7-6 and TRBJ1-1, with 7 bases lining up with TRBD1. CDR1 and CDR2 from the germline V gene are SGHVS and FNYEAQ. The CDR3 spans 16 residues. Trimming cost V 5 bases and J 1 base; bases outside gene matches: 10. Looking up the rest from reference TRBV7-6 and TRBJ1-1 gives the full variable domain: GAGVSQSPRYKVTKRGQDVALRCDPISGHVSLYWYRQALGQGPEFLTYFNYEAQQDKSGLPNDRFSAERPEGSISTLTIQRTEQRDSAMYRCASSHPKDRKNTEAFFGQGTRLTVV.

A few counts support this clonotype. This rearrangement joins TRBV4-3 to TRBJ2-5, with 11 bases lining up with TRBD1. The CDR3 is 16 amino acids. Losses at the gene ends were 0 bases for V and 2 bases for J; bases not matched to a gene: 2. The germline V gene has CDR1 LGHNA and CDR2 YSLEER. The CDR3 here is CASSQDRDRGQETQYF. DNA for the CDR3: TGCGCCAGCAGCCAAGATAGGGACAGGGGGCAAGAGACCCAGTACTTC.

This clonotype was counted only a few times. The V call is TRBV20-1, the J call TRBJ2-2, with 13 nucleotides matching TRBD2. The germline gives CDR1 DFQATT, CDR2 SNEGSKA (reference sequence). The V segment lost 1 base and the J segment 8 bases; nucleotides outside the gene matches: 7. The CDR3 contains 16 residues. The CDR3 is CSARGRLAGGPGELFF. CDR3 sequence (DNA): TGCAGTGCTAGAGGCCGACTAGCGGGAGGACCAGGGGAGCTGTTTTTT.

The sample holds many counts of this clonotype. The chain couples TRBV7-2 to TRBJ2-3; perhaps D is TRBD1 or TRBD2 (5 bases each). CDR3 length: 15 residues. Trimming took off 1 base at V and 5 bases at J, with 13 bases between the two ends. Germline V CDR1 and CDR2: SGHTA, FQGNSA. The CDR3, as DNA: TGTGCCAGCAGCTTAGTAGCAGGGAGCGGAGATACGCAGTATTTT. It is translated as CASSLVAGSGDTQYF.

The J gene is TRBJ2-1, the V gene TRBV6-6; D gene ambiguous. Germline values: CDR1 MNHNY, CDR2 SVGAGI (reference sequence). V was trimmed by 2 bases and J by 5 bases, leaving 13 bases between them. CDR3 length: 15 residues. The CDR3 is CASSYPASGHNEQFF. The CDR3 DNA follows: TGTGCCAGCAGTTACCCTGCGTCGGGCCACAATGAGCAGTTCTTC.

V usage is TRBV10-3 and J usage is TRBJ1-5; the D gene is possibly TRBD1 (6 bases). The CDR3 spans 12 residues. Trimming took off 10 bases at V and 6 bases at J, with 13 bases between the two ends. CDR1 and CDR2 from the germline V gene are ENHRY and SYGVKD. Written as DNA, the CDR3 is TGTGCCAGCAAATCACAGGGTCAGCCCCAGCATTTT. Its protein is CASKSQGQPQHF.

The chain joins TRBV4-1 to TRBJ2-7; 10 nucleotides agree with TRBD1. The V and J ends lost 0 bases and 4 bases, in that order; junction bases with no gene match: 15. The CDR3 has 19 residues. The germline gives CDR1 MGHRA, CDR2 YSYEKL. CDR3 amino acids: CASSQEPPGQGYLRYEQYF. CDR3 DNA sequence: TGCGCCAGCAGCCAAGAACCCCCGGGACAGGGGTATCTTCGATACGAGCAGTACTTC.

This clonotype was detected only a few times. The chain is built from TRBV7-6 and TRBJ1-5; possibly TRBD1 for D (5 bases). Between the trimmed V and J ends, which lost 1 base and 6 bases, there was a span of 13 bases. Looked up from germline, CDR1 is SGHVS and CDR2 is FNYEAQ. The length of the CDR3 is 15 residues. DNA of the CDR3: TGTGCCAGCAGCTTAGGGGGGGTCCGCGGTCAGCCCCAGCATTTT. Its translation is CASSLGGVRGQPQHF.

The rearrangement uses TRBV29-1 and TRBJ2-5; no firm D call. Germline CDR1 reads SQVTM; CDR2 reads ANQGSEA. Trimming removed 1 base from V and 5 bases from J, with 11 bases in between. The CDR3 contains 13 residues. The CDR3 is CSVEGVRIETQYF. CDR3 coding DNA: TGCAGCGTTGAAGGAGTAAGGATTGAGACCCAGTACTTC.

This CDR3 reads CASSSYRDRFNGELFF. CDR3 DNA: TGTGCCAGCAGTTCATACCGGGACAGATTTAACGGGGAGCTGTTTTTT. The chain joins TRBV12-3 or TRBV12-4 to TRBJ2-2; 7 bases align to TRBD1. The CDR3 consists of 16 residues. The ends lost 4 bases at V and 7 bases at J; junction bases unmatched: 12.

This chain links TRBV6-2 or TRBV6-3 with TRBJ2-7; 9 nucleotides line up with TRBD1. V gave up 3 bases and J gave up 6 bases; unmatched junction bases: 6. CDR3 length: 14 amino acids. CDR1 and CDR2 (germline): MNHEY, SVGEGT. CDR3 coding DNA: TGTGCCAGCAGTTATTTACAGGGGGCGAGCGAGCAGTACGTC. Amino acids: CASSYLQGASEQYV.

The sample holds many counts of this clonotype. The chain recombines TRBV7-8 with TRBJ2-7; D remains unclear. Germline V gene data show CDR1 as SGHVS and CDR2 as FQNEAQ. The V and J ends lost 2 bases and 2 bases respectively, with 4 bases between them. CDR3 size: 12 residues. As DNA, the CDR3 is TGTGCCAGCAGCTTACTAACCTACGAGCAGTACTTC. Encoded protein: CASSLLTYEQYF. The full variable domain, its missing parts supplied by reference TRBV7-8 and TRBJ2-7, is GAGVSQSPRYKVAKRGQDVALRCDPISGHVSLFWYQQALGQGPEFLTYFQNEAQLDKSGLPSDRFFAERPEGSVSTLKIQRTQQEDSAVYLCASSLLTYEQYFGPGTRLTVT.

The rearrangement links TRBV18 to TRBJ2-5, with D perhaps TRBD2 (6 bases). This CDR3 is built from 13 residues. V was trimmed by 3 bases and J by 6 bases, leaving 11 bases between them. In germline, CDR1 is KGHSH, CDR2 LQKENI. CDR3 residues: CASSPRLDQTQYF. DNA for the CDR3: TGTGCCAGCTCACCGAGACTAGACCAGACCCAGTACTTC. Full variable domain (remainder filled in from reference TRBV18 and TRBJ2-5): NAGVMQNPRHLVRRRGQEARLRCSPMKGHSHVYWYRQLPEEGLKFMVYLQKENIIDESGMPKERFSAEFPKEGPSILRIQQVVRGDSAAYFCASSPRLDQTQYFGPGTRLLVL.

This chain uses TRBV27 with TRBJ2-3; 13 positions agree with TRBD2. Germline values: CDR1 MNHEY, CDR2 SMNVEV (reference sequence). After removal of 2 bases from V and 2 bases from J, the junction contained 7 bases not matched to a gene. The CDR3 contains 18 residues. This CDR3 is CASSLNRGLAGFTDTQYF. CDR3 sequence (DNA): TGTGCCAGCAGTTTAAACCGGGGACTAGCGGGGTTCACAGATACGCAGTATTTT.

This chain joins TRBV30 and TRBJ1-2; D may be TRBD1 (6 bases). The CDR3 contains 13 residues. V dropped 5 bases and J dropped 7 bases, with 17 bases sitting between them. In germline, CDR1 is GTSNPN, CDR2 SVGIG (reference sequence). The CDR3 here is CAWGGQLAFGYTF. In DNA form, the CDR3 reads TGTGCCTGGGGTGGACAGTTGGCTTTTGGCTACACCTTC.